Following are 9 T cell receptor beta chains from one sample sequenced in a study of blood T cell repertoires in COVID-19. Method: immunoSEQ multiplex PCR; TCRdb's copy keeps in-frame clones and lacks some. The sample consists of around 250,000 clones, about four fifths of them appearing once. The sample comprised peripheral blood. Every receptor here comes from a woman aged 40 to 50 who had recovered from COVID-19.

The chain's CDR3 is CASSGVYEQYF. In DNA form, the CDR3 reads TGTGCCAGCAGTGGAGTATACGAGCAGTACTTC. The chain has TRBV12-3 or TRBV12-4 and TRBJ2-7, with D uncertain. Trimming stripped 5 bases from V and 4 bases from J, with 6 bases between. There are 11 residues in the CDR3.

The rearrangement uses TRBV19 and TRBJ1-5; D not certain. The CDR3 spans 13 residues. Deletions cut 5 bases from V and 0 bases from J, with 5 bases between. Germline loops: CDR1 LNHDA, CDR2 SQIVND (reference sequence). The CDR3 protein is CASSQYSNQPQHF. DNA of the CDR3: TGTGCCAGTAGTCAGTATAGCAATCAGCCCCAGCATTTT.

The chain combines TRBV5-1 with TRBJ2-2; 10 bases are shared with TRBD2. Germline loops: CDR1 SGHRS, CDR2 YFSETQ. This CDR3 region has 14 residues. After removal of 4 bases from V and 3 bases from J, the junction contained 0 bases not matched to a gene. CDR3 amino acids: CASSLAGDTGELFF. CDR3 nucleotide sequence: TGCGCCAGCAGCCTAGCGGGGGACACCGGGGAGCTGTTTTTT.

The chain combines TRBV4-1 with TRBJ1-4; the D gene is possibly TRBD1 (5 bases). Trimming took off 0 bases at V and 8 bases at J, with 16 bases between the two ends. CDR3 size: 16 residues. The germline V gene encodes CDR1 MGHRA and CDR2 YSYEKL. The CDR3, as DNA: TGCGCCAGCAGCCAAGATCATAGGCAGGGAGGCGAAAAACTGTTTTTT. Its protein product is CASSQDHRQGGEKLFF.

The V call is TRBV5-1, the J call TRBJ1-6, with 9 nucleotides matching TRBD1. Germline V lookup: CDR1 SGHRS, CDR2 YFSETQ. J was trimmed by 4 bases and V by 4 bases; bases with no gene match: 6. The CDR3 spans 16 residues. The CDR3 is CASSHRGTGYNSPLHF. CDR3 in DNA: TGCGCCAGCAGCCATAGGGGGACAGGGTATAATTCACCCCTCCACTTT.

CDR3 DNA sequence: TGTGCCAGTAGAGACCTGGACAGGGGGATTGAAAAACTGTTTTTT. Residues: CASRDLDRGIEKLFF. The rearrangement links TRBV19 to TRBJ1-4; 10 bases agree with TRBD1. Unmatched junction bases numbered 8, after V lost 6 bases and J lost 7 bases. The CDR3 covers 15 residues. Germline values: CDR1 LNHDA, CDR2 SQIVND (reference sequence).

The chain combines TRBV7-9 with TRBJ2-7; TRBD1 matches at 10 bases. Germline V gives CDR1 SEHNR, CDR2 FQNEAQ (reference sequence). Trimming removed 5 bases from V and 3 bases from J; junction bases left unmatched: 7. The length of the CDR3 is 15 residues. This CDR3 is CASSGGTGAGYEQYF. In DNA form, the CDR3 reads TGTGCCAGCAGCGGTGGGACAGGGGCGGGCTACGAGCAGTACTTC. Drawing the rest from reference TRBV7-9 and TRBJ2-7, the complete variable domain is DTGVSQNPRHKITKRGQNVTFRCDPISEHNRLYWYRQTLGQGPEFLTYFQNEAQLEKSRLLSDRFSAERPKGSFSTLEIQRTEQGDSAMYLCASSGGTGAGYEQYFGPGTRLTVT.

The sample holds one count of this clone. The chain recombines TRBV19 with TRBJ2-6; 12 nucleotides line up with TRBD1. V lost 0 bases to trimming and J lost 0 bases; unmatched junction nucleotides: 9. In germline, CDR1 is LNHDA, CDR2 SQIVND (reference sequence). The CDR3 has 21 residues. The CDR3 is CASSIEGTGGLLNSGANVLTF. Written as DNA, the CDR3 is TGTGCCAGTAGTATAGAGGGGACAGGGGGCTTACTAAACTCTGGGGCCAACGTCCTGACTTTC.

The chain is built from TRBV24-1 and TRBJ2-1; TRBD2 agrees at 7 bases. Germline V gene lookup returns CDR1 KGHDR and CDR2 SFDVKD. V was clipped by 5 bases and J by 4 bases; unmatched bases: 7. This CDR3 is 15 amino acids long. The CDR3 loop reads CATSGPASGYNEQFF. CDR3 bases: TGTGCCACCAGTGGTCCCGCTAGCGGTTACAATGAGCAGTTCTTC.